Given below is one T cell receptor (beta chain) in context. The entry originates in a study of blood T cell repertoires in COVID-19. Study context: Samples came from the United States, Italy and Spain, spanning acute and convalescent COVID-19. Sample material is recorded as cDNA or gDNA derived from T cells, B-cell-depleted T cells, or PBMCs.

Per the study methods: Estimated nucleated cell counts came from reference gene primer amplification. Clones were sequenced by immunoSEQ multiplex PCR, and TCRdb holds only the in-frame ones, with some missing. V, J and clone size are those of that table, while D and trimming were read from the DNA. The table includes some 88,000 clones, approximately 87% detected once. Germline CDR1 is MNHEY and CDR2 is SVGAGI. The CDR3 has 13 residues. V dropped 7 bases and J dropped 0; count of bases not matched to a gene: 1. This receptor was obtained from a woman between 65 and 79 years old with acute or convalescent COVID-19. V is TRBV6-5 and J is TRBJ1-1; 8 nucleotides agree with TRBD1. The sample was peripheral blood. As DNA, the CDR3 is TGTGCCAGCATGGACAGGGTGAACACTGAAGCTTTCTTT. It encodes CASMDRVNTEAFF.